This T cell receptor beta chain stems from a study of T cells in Graves' hyperthyroidism and ophthalmopathy. Study in general: Initial diagnosis, before any treatment, was when peripheral blood was collected.

The CDR3 loop spans 15 amino acids. V shed 4 bases and J shed 5 bases, with 14 bases lying between them. Using roughly 9.4 ml of fresh peripheral blood, PBMCs were prepared. RNA transcripts provided the source from which TCR beta CDR3 regions were amplified. HTBI primers drove first-round RT-PCR of the TCR CDR3. TCRdb reanalysed the multiplex PCR reads using MiXCR and keeps one entry per CDR3 protein. The data contain some 530,000 distinct CDR3 sequences, under 25% of them singletons. The receptor's source is a woman aged 70 to 79 with Graves' ophthalmopathy. The chain employs TRBV12-3 or TRBV12-4 and TRBJ2-2, with D unresolved. The sample comprised blood. This CDR3 reads CASSSPRPYTGELFF. The CDR3 bases are TGTGCCAGCAGTTCCCCAAGGCCTTATACCGGGGAGCTGTTTTTT.